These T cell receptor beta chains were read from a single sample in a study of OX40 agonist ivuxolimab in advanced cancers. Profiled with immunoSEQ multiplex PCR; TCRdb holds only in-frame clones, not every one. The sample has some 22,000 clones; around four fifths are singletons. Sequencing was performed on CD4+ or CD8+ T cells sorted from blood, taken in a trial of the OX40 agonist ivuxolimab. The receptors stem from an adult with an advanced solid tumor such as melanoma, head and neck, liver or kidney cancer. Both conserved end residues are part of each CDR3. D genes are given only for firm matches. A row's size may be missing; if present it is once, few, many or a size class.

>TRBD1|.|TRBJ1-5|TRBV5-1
TGCGCCAGCAGCTTGGTGACAGGGGGCAGTCAGCCCCAGCATTTT
CASSLVTGGSQPQHF
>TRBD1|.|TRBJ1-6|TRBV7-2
TGTGCCAGCAGCTTAGACAGGGGCCCCGGTCCCCTCCACTTT
CASSLDRGPGPLHF
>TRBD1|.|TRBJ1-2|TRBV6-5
TGTGCCAGCAGTTTACAGGGACAGGGAGATGGCTACACCTTC
CASSLQGQGDGYTF
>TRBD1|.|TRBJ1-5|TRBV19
TGTGCCACCGCGTGGGCAGGGGGAAATCAGCCCCAGCATTTT
CATAWAGGNQPQHF
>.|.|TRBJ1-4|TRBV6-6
TGTGCCAGCAGCCCTTGGAGGGGAGAAAAACTGTTTTTT
CASSPWRGEKLFF
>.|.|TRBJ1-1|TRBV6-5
TGTGCCAGCAGTTGGTCGGGGAACACTGAAGCTTTCTTT
CASSWSGNTEAFF
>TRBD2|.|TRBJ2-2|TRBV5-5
TGTGCCAGCAGCTTGGGATTGATGTCTAGCGGCACCGGGGAGCTGTTTTTT
CASSLGLMSSGTGELFF
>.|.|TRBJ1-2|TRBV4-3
TGCGCCAGCAGCCAAGACCGGCTCACCTATGGCTACACCTTC
CASSQDRLTYGYTF
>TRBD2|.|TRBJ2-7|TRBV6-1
TGTGCCAGCAGTGAAGCGGCCAGCGGGGGTTACGAGCAGTACTTC
CASSEAASGGYEQYF
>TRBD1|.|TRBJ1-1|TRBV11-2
TGTGCCAGCACCCCTCCGGACAGGGGGTTCGGTGAAGCTTTCTTT
CASTPPDRGFGEAFF
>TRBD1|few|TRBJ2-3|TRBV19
TGTGCCAGTAGTATCGGTACAGGGGACGGCACAGATACGCAGTATTTT
CASSIGTGDGTDTQYF
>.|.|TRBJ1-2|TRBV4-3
TGCGCCAGCAGCCAAGACGCGAGGTCCCCTAACTATGGCTACACCTTC
CASSQDARSPNYGYTF
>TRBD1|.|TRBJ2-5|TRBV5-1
TGCGCCAGCAGCTCGGGACAGCTACCAGAGACCCAGTACTTC
CASSSGQLPETQYF
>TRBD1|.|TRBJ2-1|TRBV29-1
TGCAGCGGACAGGGGAACAATGAGCAGTTCTTC
CSGQGNNEQFF
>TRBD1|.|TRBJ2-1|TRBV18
TGTGCCAGCTCACCCTGGACAGGGAGTCGGGACTACAATGAGCAGTTCTTC
CASSPWTGSRDYNEQFF
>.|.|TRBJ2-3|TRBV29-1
TGCAGCGTTCTATCGACATCGAGCACAGATACGCAGTATTTT
CSVLSTSSTDTQYF
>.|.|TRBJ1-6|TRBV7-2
TGTGCCAGCTGTTCTCGCGGGGGTTCACCCCCCCACTTT
CASCSRGGSPPHF
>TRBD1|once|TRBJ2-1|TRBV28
TGTGCCAGCACCCAGCCGGGACAGGAATCTCATAAGCAGTTCTTC
CASTQPGQESHKQFF
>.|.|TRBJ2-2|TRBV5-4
TGTGCCAGCAGCCCGAGACAGGCTTTAAACACCGGGGAGCTGTTTTTT
CASSPRQALNTGELFF
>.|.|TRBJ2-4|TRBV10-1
TGCGCCAGCAGTGAGTCACCAAGACGGAAAAACATTCAGTACTTC
CASSESPRRKNIQYF
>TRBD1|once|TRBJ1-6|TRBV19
TGTGCCAGTAGCGGACAGGGGGAAGGTTCACCCCTCCACTTT
CASSGQGEGSPLHF
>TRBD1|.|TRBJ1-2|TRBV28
TGTGCCAGCAGTTGGAGGCGGCAGGGGGATCCTACCTATGGCTACACCTTC
CASSWRRQGDPTYGYTF
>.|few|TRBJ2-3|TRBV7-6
TGTGCCAGCAGCTTAGTAGCGGTCCCCACAGATACGCAGTATTTT
CASSLVAVPTDTQYF
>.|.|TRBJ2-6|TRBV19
TGTGCCAGTAGAGGGGTCGGATACTCTGGGGCCAACGTCCTGACTTTC
CASRGVGYSGANVLTF
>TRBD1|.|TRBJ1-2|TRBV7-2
TGTGCCAGCAGCGTCCTCGGGACAGGGATTGGCTACACCTTC
CASSVLGTGIGYTF
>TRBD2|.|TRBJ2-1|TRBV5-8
TGTGCCAGCAGCAGGGGACTAGTGGGAGACAATGAGCAGTTCTTC
CASSRGLVGDNEQFF
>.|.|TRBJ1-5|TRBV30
TGTGCCTGGAGTGTAGGGGGGGTTAGAGGCAATCAGCCCCAGCATTTT
CAWSVGGVRGNQPQHF
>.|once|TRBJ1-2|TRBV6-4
TGTGCCAGCAGTCCCGGACAGAACTATGGCTACACCTTC
CASSPGQNYGYTF
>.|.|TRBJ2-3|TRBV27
TGTGCCAGCAGTGTCTTGGGGGGCACAGATACGCAGTATTTT
CASSVLGGTDTQYF
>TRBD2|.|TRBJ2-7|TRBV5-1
TGCGCCAGCAGCTGGGGACTAGCGGGGGCTCTTTCCGACGAGCAGTACTTC
CASSWGLAGALSDEQYF
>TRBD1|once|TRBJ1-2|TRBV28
TGTGCCAGCAGTCGCATAACCGGGACAGGGGATGGCTACACCTTC
CASSRITGTGDGYTF
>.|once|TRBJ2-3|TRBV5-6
TGTGCCAGCAGCTTGGGTCTCGGGCAGGGCTCAGATACGCAGTATTTT
CASSLGLGQGSDTQYF
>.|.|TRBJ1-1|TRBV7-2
TGTGCCAGCAGCTCCTATCTAAACACTGAAGCTTTCTTT
CASSSYLNTEAFF
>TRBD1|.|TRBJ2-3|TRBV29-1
TGCAGCGTCGAGGGACAGTCCACAGATACGCAGTATTTT
CSVEGQSTDTQYF
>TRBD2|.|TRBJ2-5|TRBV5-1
TGCGCCAGCAGCCGTGACGGGGGGGCCGAGACCCAGTACTTC
CASSRDGGAETQYF
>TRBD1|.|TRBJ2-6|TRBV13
TGTGCCAGCAGCCGAGGGACAGCTGGGGCCAACGTCCTGACTTTC
CASSRGTAGANVLTF
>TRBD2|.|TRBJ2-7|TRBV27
TGTGCCAGCAGCATTTCGCCCTTTCGGACTAGCGGGTACGAGCAGTACTTC
CASSISPFRTSGYEQYF
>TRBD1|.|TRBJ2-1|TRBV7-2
TGTGCCAGCAGCAGAGGGTCCTATGGACAGGGATCTGAGCAGTTCTTC
CASSRGSYGQGSEQFF
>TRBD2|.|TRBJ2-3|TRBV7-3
TGTGCCAGCAGCTTAAACCCACGGGGAGGGACAGATACGCAGTATTTT
CASSLNPRGGTDTQYF
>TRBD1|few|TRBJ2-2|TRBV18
TGTGCCAGCTCACCAAAGACAGGGGCCACCGGGGAGCTGTTTTTT
CASSPKTGATGELFF
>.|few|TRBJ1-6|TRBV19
TGTGCCAGTAGTATGGAGATGGGGGCCTACGATAATTCACCCCTCCACTTT
CASSMEMGAYDNSPLHF
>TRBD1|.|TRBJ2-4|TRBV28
TGTGCCAGCAGTTCAGAGGGACAGGGGCGAGCCAAAAACATTCAGTACTTC
CASSSEGQGRAKNIQYF
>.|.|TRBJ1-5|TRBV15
TGTGCCACCAGCAGAGCTGAGGGGTACGGCGATCAGCCCCAGCATTTT
CATSRAEGYGDQPQHF
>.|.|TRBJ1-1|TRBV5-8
TGTGCCAGCAGCTTTAGGTCTAGGGCGTTGGTGAACACTGAAGCTTTCTTT
CASSFRSRALVNTEAFF
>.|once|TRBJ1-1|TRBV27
TGTGCCAGCGCTCGGGGGAACACTGAAGCTTTCTTT
CASARGNTEAFF
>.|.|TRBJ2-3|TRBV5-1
TGCGCCAGCAGCTTGGGGACTAGCACAGATACGCAGTATTTT
CASSLGTSTDTQYF
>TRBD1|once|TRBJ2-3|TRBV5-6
TGTGCCAGCAGCTTGAGGACAGGCGGCGCAGATACGCAGTATTTT
CASSLRTGGADTQYF
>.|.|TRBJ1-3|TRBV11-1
TGTGCCAGCAGCTATACAGGGACCGGAAACACCATATATTTT
CASSYTGTGNTIYF
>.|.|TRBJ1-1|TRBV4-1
TGCGCCAGCAGCCAAGTACGGGGCACTGAAGCTTTCTTT
CASSQVRGTEAFF
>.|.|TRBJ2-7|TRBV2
TGTGCCAGCAGTGAAAGGGGGGGCATCCTCGCGGAGGGGACCTACGAGCAGTACTTC
CASSERGGILAEGTYEQYF
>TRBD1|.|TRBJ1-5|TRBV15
TGTGCCACCAGCGGACAGGGGAATCAGCCCCAGCATTTT
CATSGQGNQPQHF
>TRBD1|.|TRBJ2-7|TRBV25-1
TGTGCCAGCAGTGAATATGGGGTAGACAGGGCCGGCTACGAGCAGTACTTC
CASSEYGVDRAGYEQYF
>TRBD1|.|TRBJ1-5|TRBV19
TGTGCCAGTAGTCCTGGGACAGGACGGAGCAATCAGCCCCAGCATTTT
CASSPGTGRSNQPQHF
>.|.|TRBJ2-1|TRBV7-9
TGTGCCAGCATCGGAGGGAAATCCTACAATGAGCAGTTCTTC
CASIGGKSYNEQFF
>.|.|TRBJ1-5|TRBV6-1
TGTGCCAGCAGTCTGGACGGGAGCAATCAGCCCCAGCATTTT
CASSLDGSNQPQHF
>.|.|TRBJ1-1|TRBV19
TGTGCCAGTAGTATAGGATACATGAGGACTGAAGCTTTCTTT
CASSIGYMRTEAFF
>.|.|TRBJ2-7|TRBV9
TGTGCCAGCAGCGCCCGGGGGACGGTATACGAGCAGTACTTC
CASSARGTVYEQYF
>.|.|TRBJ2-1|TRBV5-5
TGTGCCAGCAGCTCCTACAATGAGCAGTTCTTC
CASSSYNEQFF